Listed below are T cell receptor beta chains from one sample, sequenced in a study of blood T cells in healthy people across ages. TCRdb recomputed calls from the 5' RACE reads with MiXCR, one row per CDR3 protein. The table shows fewer than 2,000,000 distinct CDR3 sequences, with around 35% occurring only once. Sequenced material: blood. The receptors come from a woman in her 30s in good health. Each CDR3 is given with its conserved first and last residue. D genes are given only for firm matches. Clone size is stated in some rows and not others, as once, few, many or a class when expanded.

V gene	D gene	clone size	J gene	CDR3 protein	CDR3 DNA
TRBV7-8	NA	once	TRBJ1-6	CASSSSDYSPLHF	TGTGCCAGCAGCTCGTCGGATTATTCACCCCTCCACTTT
TRBV20-1	NA	few	TRBJ2-5	CSARALAKETQYF	TGCAGTGCTAGGGCCTTGGCCAAAGAGACCCAGTACTTC
TRBV4-2	TRBD2	NA	TRBJ2-1	CASSPGGVAGEGEQFF	TGTGCCAGCAGCCCTGGGGGGGTAGCGGGGGAGGGTGAGCAGTTCTTC
TRBV29-1	TRBD1	few	TRBJ1-2	CSARRVDRGYGYTF	TGCAGCGCCCGCCGGGTCGACAGGGGATATGGCTACACCTTC
TRBV27	TRBD1	few	TRBJ2-7	CASSSPGTGLHEQYF	TGTGCCAGCAGTTCCCCCGGGACAGGGCTCCACGAGCAGTACTTC
TRBV2	TRBD2	NA	TRBJ2-5	CASSDIGSGAGETQYF	TGTGCCAGCAGTGATATCGGGTCGGGAGCGGGGGAGACCCAGTACTTC
TRBV28	NA	NA	TRBJ1-2	CASQQTNYGYTF	TGTGCCAGCCAGCAGACAAACTATGGCTACACCTTC
TRBV30	TRBD2	many	TRBJ2-5	CAYRDYPETQYF	TGTGCCTACCGGGACTATCCAGAGACCCAGTACTTC
TRBV18	NA	few	TRBJ2-5	CASSPPHGETQYF	TGTGCCAGCTCACCACCGCACGGAGAGACCCAGTACTTC
TRBV18	NA	NA	TRBJ1-1	CASSPLQGSEAFF	TGTGCCAGCTCACCACTCCAGGGCAGTGAAGCTTTCTTT
TRBV10-3	NA	NA	TRBJ2-7	CAISDSNYEQYF	TGTGCCATCAGTGACTCAAATTACGAGCAGTACTTC
TRBV20-1	NA	NA	TRBJ1-2	CSAGEVVTHGYTF	TGCAGTGCTGGAGAGGTTGTAACACATGGCTACACCTTC
TRBV4-2	NA	few	TRBJ1-1	CASSQERQAMNTEAFF	TGTGCCAGCAGCCAAGAAAGGCAGGCAATGAACACTGAAGCTTTCTTT
TRBV12-3/TRBV12-4	TRBD1	many	TRBJ2-7	CASSHGQGFSVHEQYF	TGTGCCAGCAGCCACGGACAGGGTTTTTCAGTCCACGAGCAGTACTTC
TRBV4-1	TRBD1	few	TRBJ2-7	CASSQSPGQAYEQYF	TGCGCCAGCAGCCAATCTCCGGGACAGGCCTACGAGCAGTACTTC
TRBV20-1	TRBD2	few	TRBJ2-1	CSARVTGTSGFNEQFF	TGCAGTGCTAGAGTCACCGGGACTAGCGGTTTCAATGAGCAGTTCTTC
TRBV9	TRBD1	NA	TRBJ2-7	CASNRQGERSYEQYF	TGTGCCAGCAACAGACAGGGGGAGAGGTCCTACGAGCAGTACTTC
TRBV11-3	NA	NA	TRBJ2-5	CASSLMSTEYNEQYF	TGTGCCAGCAGCTTAATGAGCACAGAGTACAATGAGCAGTACTTC
TRBV3-1	NA	few	TRBJ2-1	CASSQASPGSYNEQFF	TGTGCCAGCAGCCAGGCTAGCCCGGGCTCCTACAATGAGCAGTTCTTC
TRBV4-1	NA	NA	TRBJ1-5	CASSPAQGGQPQHF	TGCGCCAGCAGCCCGGCACAGGGCGGACAGCCCCAGCATTTT
TRBV6-2/TRBV6-3	NA	NA	TRBJ2-5	CASSSEGFQKTQYF	TGTGCCAGCAGTAGCGAGGGGTTTCAGAAGACCCAGTACTTC
TRBV5-1	NA	NA	TRBJ1-4	CASNLGNLPREKLFF	TGCGCCAGCAACTTGGGGAACCTACCCCGAGAAAAACTGTTTTTT
TRBV7-9	TRBD2	NA	TRBJ2-1	CASSFSGRAYEQFF	TGTGCCAGCAGCTTTAGCGGGAGGGCCTATGAGCAGTTCTTC
TRBV5-1	NA	NA	TRBJ2-3	CASRGEHKTQYF	TGCGCCAGCAGGGGTGAGCATAAGACGCAGTATTTT
TRBV20-1	NA	NA	TRBJ2-7	CSAPDSALSSYEQYF	TGCAGTGCGCCAGATAGCGCACTGAGCTCCTACGAGCAGTACTTC
TRBV20-1	NA	NA	TRBJ2-1	CSTHLGGSPTEQFF	TGCAGTACCCATCTGGGGGGCTCGCCCACTGAGCAGTTCTTC
TRBV27	TRBD2	NA	TRBJ2-1	CASRAGGPVNGQFF	TGTGCCAGCAGGGCGGGGGGGCCTGTGAATGGGCAGTTCTTC
TRBV3-1	NA	NA	TRBJ2-3	CASNIRGTDTQYF	TGTGCCAGCAACATCCGGGGGACAGATACGCAGTATTTT
TRBV7-6	NA	few	TRBJ2-6	CASSQGFVPSGANVLTF	TGTGCCAGCAGCCAAGGGTTCGTTCCGTCTGGGGCCAACGTCCTGACTTTC
TRBV14	NA	NA	TRBJ2-5	CASSPKGQETQYF	TGTGCCAGCAGCCCTAAGGGCCAAGAGACCCAGTACTTC
TRBV7-2	NA	NA	TRBJ2-1	CASSLTTGKYNEQFF	TGTGCCAGCAGCTTAACTACAGGCAAGTACAATGAGCAGTTCTTC
TRBV27	NA	NA	TRBJ2-7	CASNGFGAPYEQYF	TGTGCCAGCAATGGCTTCGGGGCGCCATACGAGCAGTACTTC
TRBV24-1	NA	NA	TRBJ2-2	CTTSDFGSGPGTGERFF	TGTACCACCAGTGATTTTGGGTCGGGACCGGGCACCGGGGAGCGGTTTTTT
TRBV11-2	NA	few	TRBJ2-5	CASSLGGGGVEETQYF	TGTGCCAGCAGCTTAGGAGGAGGGGGGGTCGAAGAGACCCAGTACTTC
TRBV6-1	TRBD2	few	TRBJ2-7	CASSDRGGRVYEQYF	TGTGCCAGCAGTGATAGGGGCGGGAGAGTATACGAGCAGTACTTC
TRBV20-1	NA	NA	TRBJ2-1	CSAKVFTYNEQFF	TGCAGTGCCAAGGTTTTTACCTACAATGAGCAGTTCTTC